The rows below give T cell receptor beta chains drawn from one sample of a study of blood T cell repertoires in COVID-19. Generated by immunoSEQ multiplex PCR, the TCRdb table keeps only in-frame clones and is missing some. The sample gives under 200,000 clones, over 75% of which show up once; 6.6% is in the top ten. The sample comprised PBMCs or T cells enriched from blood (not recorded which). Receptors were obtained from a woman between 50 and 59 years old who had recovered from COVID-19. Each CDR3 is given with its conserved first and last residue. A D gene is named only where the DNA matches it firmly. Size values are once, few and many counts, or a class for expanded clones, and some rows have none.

cdr3_aa: CASSYVPRTEAFF
cdr3_nt: TGTGCCAGCAGTTATGTCCCCAGAACTGAAGCTTTCTTT
v_call: TRBV6-2/TRBV6-3
j_call: TRBJ1-1
d_call: -
clone_size: -

cdr3_aa: CASSEWGVRQPQHF
cdr3_nt: TGCGCCAGCAGTGAGTGGGGGGTTAGACAGCCCCAGCATTTT
v_call: TRBV10-2
j_call: TRBJ1-5
d_call: -
clone_size: -

cdr3_aa: CASSGQGFSSGGRGNIQYF
cdr3_nt: TGTGCCAGCAGCGGTCAAGGGTTTTCTAGCGGGGGGCGGGGAAACATTCAGTACTTC
v_call: TRBV3-1/TRBV3-2
j_call: TRBJ2-4
d_call: TRBD2
clone_size: -

cdr3_aa: CASRGQGNQPQHF
cdr3_nt: TGTGCCAGCAGGGGACAGGGCAATCAGCCCCAGCATTTT
v_call: TRBV2
j_call: TRBJ1-5
d_call: TRBD1
clone_size: -

cdr3_aa: CASSPRGARLAGGNEQFF
cdr3_nt: TGTGCCAGCAGCCCACGGGGGGCCCGACTAGCGGGAGGGAATGAGCAGTTCTTC
v_call: TRBV9
j_call: TRBJ2-1
d_call: TRBD2
clone_size: -

cdr3_aa: CASSLGLEGNQPQHF
cdr3_nt: TGTGCCAGCAGCTTAGGACTTGAGGGCAATCAGCCCCAGCATTTT
v_call: TRBV11-2
j_call: TRBJ1-5
d_call: -
clone_size: -

cdr3_aa: CASSPPYRGQETQYF
cdr3_nt: TGTGCCAGCTCACCACCGTACAGGGGGCAGGAGACCCAGTACTTC
v_call: TRBV18
j_call: TRBJ2-5
d_call: TRBD1
clone_size: few

cdr3_aa: CASSQEGGRKETQYF
cdr3_nt: TGTGCCAGCAGCCAAGAGGGGGGGAGGAAGGAGACCCAGTACTTC
v_call: TRBV4-2
j_call: TRBJ2-5
d_call: TRBD2
clone_size: -

cdr3_aa: CASSSSGTMQETQYF
cdr3_nt: TGTGCCAGCAGCTCTTCCGGGACTATGCAAGAGACCCAGTACTTC
v_call: TRBV9
j_call: TRBJ2-5
d_call: TRBD2
clone_size: -

cdr3_aa: CASSIQGGDYGYTF
cdr3_nt: TGTGCCAGTAGTATACAGGGGGGTGACTATGGCTACACCTTC
v_call: TRBV19
j_call: TRBJ1-2
d_call: TRBD1
clone_size: -

cdr3_aa: CASSPGLAGYGRTDTQYF
cdr3_nt: TGTGCCAGCAGCCCTGGACTAGCGGGGTATGGTAGGACAGATACGCAGTATTTT
v_call: TRBV7-3
j_call: TRBJ2-3
d_call: TRBD2
clone_size: once

cdr3_aa: CASRGGSGNTIYF
cdr3_nt: TGTGCCAGCAGGGGGGGTTCTGGAAACACCATATATTTT
v_call: TRBV9
j_call: TRBJ1-3
d_call: -
clone_size: -

cdr3_aa: CASSDNYEQYF
cdr3_nt: TGTGCCAGCAGTGATAACTACGAGCAGTACTTC
v_call: TRBV25-1
j_call: TRBJ2-7
d_call: -
clone_size: -

cdr3_aa: CASSLVRPGGREKLFF
cdr3_nt: TGTGCCAGCAGCTTAGTCAGACCAGGGGGGAGAGAAAAACTGTTTTTT
v_call: TRBV7-9
j_call: TRBJ1-4
d_call: TRBD1
clone_size: -

cdr3_aa: CASSYAAANSPLHF
cdr3_nt: TGTGCCAGCAGTTACGCGGCAGCAAATTCACCCCTCCACTTT
v_call: TRBV6-5
j_call: TRBJ1-6
d_call: -
clone_size: -

cdr3_aa: CASSLRVGWNTEAFF
cdr3_nt: TGTGCCAGCAGTTTACGGGTAGGTTGGAACACTGAAGCTTTCTTT
v_call: TRBV27
j_call: TRBJ1-1
d_call: -
clone_size: -

cdr3_aa: CASSPTGLTAGNTIYF
cdr3_nt: TGTGCCAGCAGCCCGACAGGGCTAACGGCTGGAAACACCATATATTTT
v_call: TRBV9
j_call: TRBJ1-3
d_call: TRBD1
clone_size: -

cdr3_aa: CASSALSGGVADTQYF
cdr3_nt: TGTGCCAGCTCAGCCCTTAGCGGGGGGGTCGCAGATACGCAGTATTTT
v_call: TRBV18
j_call: TRBJ2-3
d_call: TRBD2
clone_size: -

cdr3_aa: CASSYLQGTEAFF
cdr3_nt: TGTGCCAGCAGCTATTTACAGGGCACTGAAGCTTTCTTT
v_call: TRBV11-2
j_call: TRBJ1-1
d_call: -
clone_size: -

cdr3_aa: CASSPREASGNTIYF
cdr3_nt: TGTGCCAGCTCACCACGCGAAGCCTCTGGAAACACCATATATTTT
v_call: TRBV18
j_call: TRBJ1-3
d_call: -
clone_size: -

cdr3_aa: CASSPGTGRTDTQYF
cdr3_nt: TGTGCCAGTAGTCCCGGGACAGGGAGAACAGATACGCAGTATTTT
v_call: TRBV19
j_call: TRBJ2-3
d_call: TRBD1
clone_size: -

cdr3_aa: CASSPPRTGQNTEAFF
cdr3_nt: TGTGCCAGCTCACCACCCCGGACAGGCCAGAACACTGAAGCTTTCTTT
v_call: TRBV18
j_call: TRBJ1-1
d_call: TRBD1
clone_size: -

cdr3_aa: CASASDGRGADNEQFF
cdr3_nt: TGTGCCAGCGCCTCAGATGGGAGGGGCGCCGACAATGAGCAGTTCTTC
v_call: TRBV2
j_call: TRBJ2-1
d_call: TRBD2
clone_size: -

cdr3_aa: CASRSADTQYF
cdr3_nt: TGCGCCAGCAGAAGCGCGGATACGCAGTATTTT
v_call: TRBV5-1
j_call: TRBJ2-3
d_call: -
clone_size: -

cdr3_aa: CASSRDSQLNYGYTF
cdr3_nt: TGCGCCAGCAGCCGGGACAGCCAGCTTAACTATGGCTACACCTTC
v_call: TRBV4-3
j_call: TRBJ1-2
d_call: TRBD1
clone_size: once

cdr3_aa: CASSFRLGVSREAGTEAFF
cdr3_nt: TGCGCCAGCAGCTTTAGGCTCGGGGTGTCGAGGGAGGCAGGAACTGAAGCTTTCTTT
v_call: TRBV5-1
j_call: TRBJ1-1
d_call: -
clone_size: -

cdr3_aa: CATSRGRDSYEQYF
cdr3_nt: TGTGCCACCAGCAGAGGGAGGGACTCCTACGAGCAGTACTTC
v_call: TRBV15
j_call: TRBJ2-7
d_call: -
clone_size: once

cdr3_aa: CASSIGRVYEQYF
cdr3_nt: TGTGCCAGTAGTATTGGTAGAGTCTACGAGCAGTACTTC
v_call: TRBV19
j_call: TRBJ2-7
d_call: -
clone_size: -

cdr3_aa: CASSPGTSGGAGTGELFF
cdr3_nt: TGCGCCAGCAGCCCCGGGACTAGCGGGGGGGCCGGCACCGGGGAGCTGTTTTTT
v_call: TRBV4-3
j_call: TRBJ2-2
d_call: TRBD2
clone_size: -

cdr3_aa: CASWSAGNTIYF
cdr3_nt: TGTGCCAGCTGGAGCGCTGGAAACACCATATATTTT
v_call: TRBV6-5
j_call: TRBJ1-3
d_call: -
clone_size: -

cdr3_aa: CASSLGAVSSYEQYF
cdr3_nt: TGTGCCAGCAGCTTAGGTGCGGTCAGCTCCTACGAGCAGTACTTC
v_call: TRBV7-2
j_call: TRBJ2-7
d_call: -
clone_size: -

cdr3_aa: CASSVSSGGANTQYF
cdr3_nt: TGTGCCAGCAGCGTTTCTAGCGGGGGGGCAAATACGCAGTATTTT
v_call: TRBV9
j_call: TRBJ2-3
d_call: TRBD2
clone_size: -

cdr3_aa: CASSPRQGHTEAFF
cdr3_nt: TGTGCCAGTAGTCCCCGACAGGGGCACACTGAAGCTTTCTTT
v_call: TRBV19
j_call: TRBJ1-1
d_call: TRBD1
clone_size: -

cdr3_aa: CASSQAGQVIETQYF
cdr3_nt: TGCGCCAGCAGCCAAGCCGGTCAGGTGATAGAGACCCAGTACTTC
v_call: TRBV4-3
j_call: TRBJ2-5
d_call: -
clone_size: once

cdr3_aa: CASSQEVWTGGGGELFF
cdr3_nt: TGTGCCAGCAGCCAAGAAGTGTGGACAGGGGGCGGCGGGGAGCTGTTTTTT
v_call: TRBV14
j_call: TRBJ2-2
d_call: TRBD1
clone_size: -

cdr3_aa: CATSRDLPLEKMNTEAFF
cdr3_nt: TGTGCCACCAGCAGAGATCTCCCCCTAGAAAAAATGAACACTGAAGCTTTCTTT
v_call: TRBV15
j_call: TRBJ1-1
d_call: -
clone_size: few

cdr3_aa: CASSVGDFSSYEQYF
cdr3_nt: TGTGCCAGCAGCGTAGGGGACTTTTCCTCCTACGAGCAGTACTTC
v_call: TRBV9
j_call: TRBJ2-7
d_call: -
clone_size: -

cdr3_aa: CASSPTGDHEQYF
cdr3_nt: TGTGCCAGCAGTCCGACAGGGGACCACGAGCAGTACTTC
v_call: TRBV6-5
j_call: TRBJ2-7
d_call: TRBD1
clone_size: -

cdr3_aa: CASSPLGPGNQETQYF
cdr3_nt: TGTGCCAGTAGTCCGCTGGGTCCGGGAAACCAAGAGACCCAGTACTTC
v_call: TRBV19
j_call: TRBJ2-5
d_call: -
clone_size: few

cdr3_aa: CASSKTSGGVNNEQFF
cdr3_nt: TGTGCCAGTAGTAAGACTAGCGGGGGGGTTAACAATGAGCAGTTCTTC
v_call: TRBV19
j_call: TRBJ2-1
d_call: TRBD2
clone_size: -

cdr3_aa: CASSFSTGKGGYTF
cdr3_nt: TGTGCCAGCAGCTTTTCAACAGGGAAGGGAGGCTACACCTTC
v_call: TRBV5-6
j_call: TRBJ1-2
d_call: -
clone_size: -

cdr3_aa: CASRTASGTDTQYF
cdr3_nt: TGTGCCAGCAGGACAGCTAGCGGGACAGATACGCAGTATTTT
v_call: TRBV7-2
j_call: TRBJ2-3
d_call: TRBD2
clone_size: -

cdr3_aa: CASSLQAGYGYTF
cdr3_nt: TGTGCCAGCAGCTTACAGGCAGGGTATGGCTACACCTTC
v_call: TRBV7-3
j_call: TRBJ1-2
d_call: -
clone_size: -

cdr3_aa: CASSLLQGASNYGYTF
cdr3_nt: TGTGCCAGCAGCTTGTTACAGGGGGCTAGTAACTATGGCTACACCTTC
v_call: TRBV5-5
j_call: TRBJ1-2
d_call: TRBD1
clone_size: -

cdr3_aa: CASSSWDRVAEAFF
cdr3_nt: TGTGCCAGCAGCTCATGGGACAGGGTGGCTGAAGCTTTCTTT
v_call: TRBV5-6
j_call: TRBJ1-1
d_call: TRBD1
clone_size: -